This T cell receptor (beta chain) is from a study of T cells in Graves' hyperthyroidism and ophthalmopathy. General observations from the study: Model-based prediction identified ophthalmopathy a median 6.5 months prior to its onset.

This clonotype came up many times. Its target is unknown. Amplified TCR beta CDR3 regions derived from RNA transcripts. The primer set for the first-round RT-PCR of the TCR CDR3 was HTBI. TCRdb reprocessed the multiplex PCR reads via MiXCR and lists one record per CDR3 protein. The profile shows over 350,000 distinct CDR3 sequences, around 15% of them singletons. Unmatched junction bases numbered 4, after V lost 3 bases and J lost 3 bases. CDR3 length: 15 residues. Germline lookup yields CDR1 SGHVS and CDR2 FQNEAQ. The chain couples TRBV7-8 to TRBJ2-1; 8 bases align to TRBD1. This clonotype was sampled from a middle-aged man with Graves' ophthalmopathy. The material sequenced was blood. The CDR3 nucleotides are TGTGCCAGCAGCTTCCGGGACAGGCTCTACAATGAGCAGTTCTTC. It yields the protein CASSFRDRLYNEQFF.